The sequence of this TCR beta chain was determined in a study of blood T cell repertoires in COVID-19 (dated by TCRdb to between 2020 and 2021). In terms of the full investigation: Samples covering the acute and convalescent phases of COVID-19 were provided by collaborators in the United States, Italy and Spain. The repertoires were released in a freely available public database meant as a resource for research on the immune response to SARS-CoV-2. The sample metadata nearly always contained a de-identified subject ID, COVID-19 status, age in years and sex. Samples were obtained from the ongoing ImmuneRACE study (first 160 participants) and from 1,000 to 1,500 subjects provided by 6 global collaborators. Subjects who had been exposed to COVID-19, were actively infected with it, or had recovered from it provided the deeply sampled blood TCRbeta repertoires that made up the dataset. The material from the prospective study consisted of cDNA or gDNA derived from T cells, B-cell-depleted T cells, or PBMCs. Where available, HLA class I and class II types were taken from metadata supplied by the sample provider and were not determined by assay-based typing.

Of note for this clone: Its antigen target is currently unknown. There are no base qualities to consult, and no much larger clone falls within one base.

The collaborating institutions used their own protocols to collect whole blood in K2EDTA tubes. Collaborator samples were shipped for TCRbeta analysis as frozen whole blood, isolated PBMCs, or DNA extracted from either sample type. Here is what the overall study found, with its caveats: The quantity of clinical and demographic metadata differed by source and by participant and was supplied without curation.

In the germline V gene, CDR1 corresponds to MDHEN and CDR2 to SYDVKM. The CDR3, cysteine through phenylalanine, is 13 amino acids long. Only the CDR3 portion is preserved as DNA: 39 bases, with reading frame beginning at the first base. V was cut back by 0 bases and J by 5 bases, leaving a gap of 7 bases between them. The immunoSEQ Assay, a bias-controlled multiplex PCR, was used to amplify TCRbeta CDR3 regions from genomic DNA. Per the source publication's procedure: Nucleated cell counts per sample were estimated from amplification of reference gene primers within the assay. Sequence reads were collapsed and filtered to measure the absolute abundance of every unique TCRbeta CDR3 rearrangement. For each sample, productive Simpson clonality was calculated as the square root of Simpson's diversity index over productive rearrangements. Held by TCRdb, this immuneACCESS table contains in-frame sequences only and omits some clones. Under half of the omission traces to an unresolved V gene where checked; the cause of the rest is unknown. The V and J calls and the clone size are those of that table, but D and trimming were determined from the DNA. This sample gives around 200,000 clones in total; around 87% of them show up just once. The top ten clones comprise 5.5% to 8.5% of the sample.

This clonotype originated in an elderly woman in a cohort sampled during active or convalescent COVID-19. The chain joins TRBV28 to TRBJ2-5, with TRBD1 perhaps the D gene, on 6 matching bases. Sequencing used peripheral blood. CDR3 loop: CASSLWGAETQYF. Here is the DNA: TGTGCCAGCAGTTTATGGGGGGCGGAGACCCAGTACTTC.